These 11 T cell receptor beta chains came from one sample sequenced in a study of cytomegalovirus exposure and HLA in healthy donors. The PCR made use of 60 Vbeta and 13 Jbeta primers. The data were produced by immunoSEQ multiplex PCR, yet TCRdb's version contains in-frame clones alone and is incomplete. The table shows 200,000 to 250,000 clones, with roughly 70% occurring only once. The specimen sequenced was PBMCs. All receptors come from a man aged 35 to 55 in good health and CMV-seropositive.

This clone was counted between two and nine times. This chain connects TRBV9 to TRBJ1-6; 9 nucleotides agree with TRBD1. CDR1 is SGDLS and CDR2 is YYNGEE in the germline V gene. Germline trimming cut 0 bases from V and 9 bases from J; bases unmatched to any gene: 4. The CDR3 spans 15 residues. The CDR3 coding sequence is TGTGCCAGCAGCGTAGAAGGGACAGGGCTTTCACCCCTCCACTTT. This translates into CASSVEGTGLSPLHF.

The V and J genes are TRBV6-1 and TRBJ1-1; maybe TRBD1 (6 bases). Germline V gives CDR1 MNHNS, CDR2 SASEGT. V dropped 5 bases and J dropped 3 bases, with 10 bases sitting between them. The CDR3 is made up of 13 amino acids. The CDR3 protein is CASSIQGDTEAFF. The CDR3 region has the DNA TGTGCCAGCAGTATACAGGGCGACACTGAAGCTTTCTTT.

V usage is TRBV15 and J usage is TRBJ1-1; 7 bases match TRBD1. The V segment lost 1 base and the J segment 1 base; nucleotides outside the gene matches: 6. Per the germline V gene, CDR1 is LNHNV and CDR2 is YYDKDF (reference sequence). The CDR3 sequence is 16 residues long. In DNA form, the CDR3 reads TGTGCCACCAGCAGAGGCTTGACAGGGAAGAACACTGAAGCTTTCTTT. Protein: CATSRGLTGKNTEAFF. The entire variable domain, with the rest obtained from reference TRBV15 and TRBJ1-1, is as follows: DAMVIQNPRYQVTQFGKPVTLSCSQTLNHNVMYWYQQKSSQAPKLLFHYYDKDFNNEADTPDNFQSRRPNTSFCFLDIRSPGLGDTAMYLCATSRGLTGKNTEAFFGQGTRLTVV.

This chain joins TRBV21-1 and TRBJ2-1; the table's D call, TRBD2, has no DNA check behind it. TRBV21-1 is a pseudogene segment. The CDR3 spans 13 residues. The CDR3: CASSKVSRNEQFF. In nucleotides, the CDR3 is TGTGCCAGCAGCAAAGTATCCCGGAATGAGCAGTTCTTC.

With regard to this clone: The junction does not match germline at one end; this may be a read error. V gene TRBV7-3 combines with J gene TRBJ2-5, with a tentative D call TRBD1 (5 bases). The CDR3 has 15 residues. Per germline, CDR1 SGHTA and CDR2 FQGTGA. CDR3 amino acids: CVSSLSAGSGETQYF. The DNA for the CDR3 is TGTGTCAGCAGCTTATCGGCAGGGTCGGGAGAGACCCAGTACTTC.

This clone was seen a handful of times. The chain couples TRBV29-1 to TRBJ1-1, with 7 bases matching TRBD1. The CDR3 is 13 residues long. CDR1 and CDR2 from the germline V gene are SQVTM and ANQGSEA. The V and J ends lost 7 bases and 5 bases, in that order; junction bases with no gene match: 10. CDR3 DNA: TGCAGCGGTCAGGGGTCAGGGGGAACTGAAGCTTTCTTT. Translated, it gives CSGQGSGGTEAFF.

This clone appeared a few times. V and J are TRBV19 and TRBJ2-1, with TRBD2 matching 9 bases. This CDR3 is 16 amino acids long. Trimming cost V 7 bases and J 1 base; bases outside gene matches: 8. The germline CDR1 and CDR2 sequences are LNHDA and SQIVND (reference sequence). The CDR3 sequence is CASTRGSGGSYNEQFF. CDR3 bases: TGTGCCAGTACCCGGGGCAGCGGGGGGTCCTACAATGAGCAGTTCTTC. The variable domain in full, completed from reference TRBV19 and TRBJ2-1, reads DGGITQSPKYLFRKEGQNVTLSCEQNLNHDAMYWYRQDPGQGLRLIYYSQIVNDFQKGDIAEGYSVSREKKESFPLTVTSAQKNPTAFYLCASTRGSGGSYNEQFFGPGTRLTVL.

J is TRBJ2-2 and V is TRBV19; TRBD1 aligns across 7 bases. J gave up 0 bases and V 3 bases, and 1 base lay outside the gene matches. Germline loops: CDR1 LNHDA, CDR2 SQIVND (reference sequence). The CDR3 loop spans 15 amino acids. In DNA, the CDR3 is TGTGCCAGTAGTATCCAGGGGGCGAACACCGGGGAGCTGTTTTTT. Protein: CASSIQGANTGELFF.

The V gene is TRBV14, the J gene TRBJ2-7, with 11 bases matching TRBD2. Germline V CDR1 and CDR2: SGHDN, FVKESK. The CDR3 is 16 amino acids. The junction had 11 bases not matched to a gene; V was cut back by 4 bases and J by 6 bases. The CDR3 region has the DNA TGTGCCAGCAGCCCCTGGCCTAGCGGGGGGCCTCTCGAGCAGTACTTC. Its translation: CASSPWPSGGPLEQYF.

The gene calls are TRBV29-1 and TRBJ2-5; 11 bases map to TRBD2. CDR3 length equals 12 residues. J was trimmed by 5 bases and V by 7 bases; bases with no gene match: 3. In germline, CDR1 is SQVTM, CDR2 ANQGSEA. CDR3 nucleotide sequence: TGCAGCGGACTAGCGGGGTGGGAGACCCAGTACTTC. Its translation is CSGLAGWETQYF.

The chain joins TRBV5-1 to TRBJ1-1; a possible D gene is TRBD1 (6 bases). Trimming stripped 4 bases from V and 3 bases from J, with 16 bases between. CDR1 and CDR2 from the germline V gene are SGHRS and YFSETQ. The CDR3 spans 15 residues. CDR3: CASSPGGLRDTEAFF. The CDR3 DNA follows: TGCGCCAGCAGCCCGGGGGGGCTAAGGGACACTGAAGCTTTCTTT.